A selection of T cell receptor beta chains follows, all from one sample in a study of shared clonotypes between healthy human individuals. Generated by immunoSEQ multiplex PCR, the TCRdb table keeps only in-frame clones and is missing some. This table holds about 2.2 million clones, roughly 91% found once. The material sequenced was naive CD8+ T cells from PBMCs. The receptors originated from a man younger than 30 in good health. Some clones in this sample may be carry-over from other donors' samples. The conserved cysteine and the conserved F or W are not part of the CDR3 here. A D gene is named only where the DNA matches it firmly.

j_call	v_call	d_call	cdr3_aa
TRBJ2-7	TRBV4-1	NA	ASSHPTGTSYEQY
TRBJ2-3	TRBV2	NA	ASSERLPVYLTQY
TRBJ2-7	TRBV19	TRBD1	ASRETGGNYEQY
TRBJ2-7	TRBV14	NA	ASSQESSYEQY
TRBJ2-7	TRBV10-3	TRBD1	AISESVGQGSYEQY
TRBJ1-1	TRBV4-1	NA	ASSHRGGGTEAF
TRBJ1-1	TRBV28	NA	ASTILGWNTEAF
TRBJ1-2	TRBV4-3	NA	ASSWTVLPNYGYT
TRBJ2-1	TRBV5-6	TRBD1	ASSVPTGGYNEQF
TRBJ1-2	TRBV6-6	NA	ASSLSPAFGYT
TRBJ2-3	TRBV27	NA	ASSFGTAPSTDTQY
TRBJ1-5	TRBV19	NA	ASSSVFDQPQH
TRBJ2-1	TRBV14	NA	ASSHLRAQGEQF
TRBJ1-6	TRBV7-6	NA	ASSPEGGPSPLH
TRBJ2-2	TRBV19	NA	ASTSRGQNHDGELF
TRBJ2-3	TRBV7-9	NA	ASSGESSRREPDTQY
TRBJ2-3	TRBV28	TRBD2	ASSYLTSATDTQY
TRBJ2-1	TRBV27	NA	ASSLSLINEQF
TRBJ2-7	TRBV14	TRBD1	ASSQSGGVDEQY
TRBJ2-7	TRBV9	NA	ASSVSGEAGDEQY
TRBJ2-1	TRBV28	NA	ASTLVGLYNEQF
TRBJ2-7	TRBV19	NA	ASSPASATIPYEQY
TRBJ1-5	TRBV9	NA	ASSVGPLGNQPQH
TRBJ2-7	TRBV11-2	TRBD2	ASSATSGPLWEQY
TRBJ1-2	TRBV6-5	NA	ASSYGVGTLYGYT
TRBJ2-6	TRBV5-5	TRBD1	ASSSLDRVTGANVLT
TRBJ1-2	TRBV9	NA	ASSVEGVNYGYT
TRBJ1-5	TRBV28	NA	ASSLFRQDNQPQH
TRBJ2-7	TRBV7-9	TRBD2	ASSPRGTSGGYEQY
TRBJ2-7	TRBV19	NA	ASSDGVTYEQY
TRBJ2-7	TRBV10-1	TRBD2	ASSESAGGPNEQY
TRBJ1-1	TRBV7-9	TRBD1	ASSARTGLGTEAF
TRBJ2-3	TRBV9	TRBD2	ASSVGRTSGSIADTQY
TRBJ2-7	TRBV7-9	NA	ATYYRGVGQDYEQY
TRBJ2-3	TRBV11-3	NA	ASSLLGGTDTQY
TRBJ2-1	TRBV30	NA	AWEDVGNEQF
TRBJ2-2	TRBV7-9	TRBD1	ASSQTRDRGAGELF
TRBJ2-1	TRBV5-4	TRBD1	ASSLRQGSNNEQF
TRBJ2-5	TRBV7-9	NA	ASSDGKTQY
TRBJ2-1	TRBV7-2	NA	ASSLPVGNEQF